The clone carrying this T cell receptor beta chain was counted once. No antigen is known for it. The sample belongs to a study of graft-versus-host responses after intestinal transplantation. The overall study: Isolated intestinal, liver-intestinal, or multivisceral transplants had been given to the recipients. The recipients all started with anti-thymocyte globulin induction and then took tacrolimus and steroids for around three years. Findings and caveats of the study: Levels of circulating GvH clones at their peak were associated with early post-transplant HvG declines. In recipient marrow, GvH clones were found, and some appeared first in ileum or blood.

This CDR3 comprises 16 residues. Losses at the gene ends were 7 bases for V and 3 bases for J; bases not matched to a gene: 12. CDR1 MDHEN and CDR2 SYDVKM come from the germline V gene. This table comes from immunoSEQ multiplex PCR, and its TCRdb copy is limited to in-frame clones, with some not included. This sample has tens of thousands of clones, with 94% found just once. The rearrangement joins TRBV28 to TRBJ1-2, with 9 bases matching TRBD1. The TCR comes from a human donor who was the organ donor for an intestinal transplant. The sample consisted of unstimulated CD4+ T cells sorted from spleen or lymph node cells, taken before transplant. CDR3 loop: CASNPSTGGEHYGYTF. The CDR3 nucleotides are TGTGCCAGCAACCCCTCGACAGGGGGAGAACACTATGGCTACACCTTC.